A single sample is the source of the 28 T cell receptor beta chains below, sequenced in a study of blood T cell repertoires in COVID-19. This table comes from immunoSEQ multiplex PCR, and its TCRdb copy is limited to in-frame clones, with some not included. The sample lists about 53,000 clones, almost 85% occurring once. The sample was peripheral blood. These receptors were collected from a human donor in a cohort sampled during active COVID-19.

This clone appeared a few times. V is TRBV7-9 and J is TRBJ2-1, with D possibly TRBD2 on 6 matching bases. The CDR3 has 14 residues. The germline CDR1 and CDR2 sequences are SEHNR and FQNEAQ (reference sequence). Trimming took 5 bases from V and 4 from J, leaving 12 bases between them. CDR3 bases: TGTGCCAGCAGCGGAAGGGACTTATACAATGAGCAGTTCTTC. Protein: CASSGRDLYNEQFF.

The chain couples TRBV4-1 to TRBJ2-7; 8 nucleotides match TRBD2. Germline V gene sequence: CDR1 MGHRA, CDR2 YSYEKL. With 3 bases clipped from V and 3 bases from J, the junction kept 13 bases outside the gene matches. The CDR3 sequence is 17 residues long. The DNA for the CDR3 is TGCGCCAGCAGCCATCCTCCCCTTTTGGGACTAGACTACGAGCAGTACTTC. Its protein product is CASSHPPLLGLDYEQYF.

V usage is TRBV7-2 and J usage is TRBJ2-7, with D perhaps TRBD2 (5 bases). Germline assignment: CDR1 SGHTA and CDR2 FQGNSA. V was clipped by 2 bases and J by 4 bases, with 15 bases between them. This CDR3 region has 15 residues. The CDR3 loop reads CASSLKAADDYEQYF. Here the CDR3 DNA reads TGTGCCAGCAGCTTAAAAGCGGCAGACGATTACGAGCAGTACTTC.

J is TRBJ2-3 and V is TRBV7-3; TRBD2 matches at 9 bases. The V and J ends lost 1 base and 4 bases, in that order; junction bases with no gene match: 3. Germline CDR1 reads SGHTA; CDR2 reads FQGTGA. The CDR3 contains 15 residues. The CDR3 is CASSLSGGAADTQYF. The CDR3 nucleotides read TGTGCCAGCAGCTTAAGCGGGGGGGCCGCAGATACGCAGTATTTT.

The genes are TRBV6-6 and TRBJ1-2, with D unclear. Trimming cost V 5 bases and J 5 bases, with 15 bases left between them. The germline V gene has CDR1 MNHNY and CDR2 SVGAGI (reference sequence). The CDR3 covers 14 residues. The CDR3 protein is CASSTTPEIYGYTF. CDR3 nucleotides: TGTGCCAGCAGTACTACTCCGGAGATTTATGGCTACACCTTC.

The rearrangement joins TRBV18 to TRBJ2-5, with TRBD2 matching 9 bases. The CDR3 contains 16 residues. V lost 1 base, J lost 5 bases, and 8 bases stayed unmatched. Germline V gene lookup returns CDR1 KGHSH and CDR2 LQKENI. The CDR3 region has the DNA TGTGCCAGCTCACCACTATTAGCGGGGGAGGCTGAGACCCAGTACTTC. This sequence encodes CASSPLLAGEAETQYF.

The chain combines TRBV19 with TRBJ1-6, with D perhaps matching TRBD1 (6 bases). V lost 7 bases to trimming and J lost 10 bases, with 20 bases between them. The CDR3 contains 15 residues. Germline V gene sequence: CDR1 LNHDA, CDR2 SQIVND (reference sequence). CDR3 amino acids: CASTTQGRAGSPLHF. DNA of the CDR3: TGTGCCAGTACTACACAGGGAAGGGCCGGATCACCCCTCCACTTT.

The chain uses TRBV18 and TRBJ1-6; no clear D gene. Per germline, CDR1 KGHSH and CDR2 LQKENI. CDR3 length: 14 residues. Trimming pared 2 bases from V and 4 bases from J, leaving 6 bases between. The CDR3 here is CASSPGGYNSPLHF. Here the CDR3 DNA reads TGTGCCAGCTCACCAGGAGGGTATAATTCACCCCTCCACTTT. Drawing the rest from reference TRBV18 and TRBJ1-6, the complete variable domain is NAGVMQNPRHLVRRRGQEARLRCSPMKGHSHVYWYRQLPEEGLKFMVYLQKENIIDESGMPKERFSAEFPKEGPSILRIQQVVRGDSAAYFCASSPGGYNSPLHFGNGTRLTVT.

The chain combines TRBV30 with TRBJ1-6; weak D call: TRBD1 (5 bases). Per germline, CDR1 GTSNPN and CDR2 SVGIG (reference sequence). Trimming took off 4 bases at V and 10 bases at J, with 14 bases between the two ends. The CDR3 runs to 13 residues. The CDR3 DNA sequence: TGTGCCTGGATGCAGGGCGGTGGCTCACCCCTCCACTTT. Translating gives CAWMQGGGSPLHF.

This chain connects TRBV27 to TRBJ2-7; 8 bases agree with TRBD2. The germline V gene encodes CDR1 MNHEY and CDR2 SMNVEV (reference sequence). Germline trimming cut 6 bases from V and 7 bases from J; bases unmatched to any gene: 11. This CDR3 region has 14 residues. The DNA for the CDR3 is TGTGCCAGCAGCTTCGTCGGGACTAGAGAAGAGCAGTACTTC. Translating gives CASSFVGTREEQYF.

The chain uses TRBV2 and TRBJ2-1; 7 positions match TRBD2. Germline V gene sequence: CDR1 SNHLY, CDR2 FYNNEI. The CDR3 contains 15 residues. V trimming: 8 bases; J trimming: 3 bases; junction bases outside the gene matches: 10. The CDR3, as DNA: TGTGCCAGCCGATTAGCGGGTGCTTTCTACAATGAGCAGTTCTTC. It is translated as CASRLAGAFYNEQFF.

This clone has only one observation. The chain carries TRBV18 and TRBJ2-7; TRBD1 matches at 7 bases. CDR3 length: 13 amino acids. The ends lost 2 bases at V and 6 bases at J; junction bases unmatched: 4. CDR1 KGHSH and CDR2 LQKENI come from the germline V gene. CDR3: CASSPRDRAEQYF. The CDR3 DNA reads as TGTGCCAGCTCACCAAGAGACAGGGCCGAGCAGTACTTC.

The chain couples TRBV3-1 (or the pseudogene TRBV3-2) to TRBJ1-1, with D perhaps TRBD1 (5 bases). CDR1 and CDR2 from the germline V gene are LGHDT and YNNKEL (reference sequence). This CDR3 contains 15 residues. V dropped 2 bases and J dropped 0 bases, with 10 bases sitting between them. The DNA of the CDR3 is TGTGCCAGCAGCCAACAGGGCCTGATGAACACTGAAGCTTTCTTT. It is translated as CASSQQGLMNTEAFF.

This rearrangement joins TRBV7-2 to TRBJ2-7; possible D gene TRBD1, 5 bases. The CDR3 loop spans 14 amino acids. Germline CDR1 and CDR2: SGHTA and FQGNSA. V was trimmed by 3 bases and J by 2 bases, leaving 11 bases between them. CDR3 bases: TGTGCCAGCAGCTTTCGTGGGGCACCCTACGAGCAGTACTTC. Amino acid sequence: CASSFRGAPYEQYF.

Here the CDR3 reads CASSQTAYSEAFF. The CDR3, as DNA: TGTGCCAGCAGCCAAACAGCCTATTCTGAAGCTTTCTTT. This chain uses TRBV3-1 (or the pseudogene TRBV3-2) with TRBJ1-1; D is uncertain. This CDR3 is built from 13 residues. V was cut by 2 bases and J by 6 bases, with 10 bases left in between. The V gene's germline CDR1 is LGHDT and CDR2 YNNKEL (reference sequence).

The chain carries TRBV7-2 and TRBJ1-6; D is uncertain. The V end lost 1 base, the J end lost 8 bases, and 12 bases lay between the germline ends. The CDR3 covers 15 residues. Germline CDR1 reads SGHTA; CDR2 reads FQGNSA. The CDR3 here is CASSLDSQVDSPLHF. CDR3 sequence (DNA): TGTGCCAGCAGCTTAGATTCGCAGGTCGATTCACCCCTCCACTTT.

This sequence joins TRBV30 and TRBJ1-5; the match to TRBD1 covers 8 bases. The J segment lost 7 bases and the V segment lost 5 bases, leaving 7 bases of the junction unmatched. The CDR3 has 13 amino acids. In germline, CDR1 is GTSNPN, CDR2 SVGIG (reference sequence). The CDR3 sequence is CAWSTGVLQPQHF. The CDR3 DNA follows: TGTGCCTGGTCGACAGGGGTCCTCCAGCCCCAGCATTTT.

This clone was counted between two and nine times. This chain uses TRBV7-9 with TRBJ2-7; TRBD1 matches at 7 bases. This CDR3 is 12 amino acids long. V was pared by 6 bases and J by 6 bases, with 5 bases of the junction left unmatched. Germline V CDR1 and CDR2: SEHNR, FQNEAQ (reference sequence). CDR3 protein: CASRRDSGEQYF. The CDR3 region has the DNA TGTGCCAGCAGGAGGGACAGTGGCGAGCAGTACTTC.

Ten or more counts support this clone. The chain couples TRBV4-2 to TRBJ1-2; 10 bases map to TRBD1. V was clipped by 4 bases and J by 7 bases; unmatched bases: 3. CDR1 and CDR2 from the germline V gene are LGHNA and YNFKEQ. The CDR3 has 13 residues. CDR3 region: CASSPRTGGGYTF. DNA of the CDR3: TGTGCCAGCAGCCCTCGGACAGGGGGTGGCTACACCTTC.

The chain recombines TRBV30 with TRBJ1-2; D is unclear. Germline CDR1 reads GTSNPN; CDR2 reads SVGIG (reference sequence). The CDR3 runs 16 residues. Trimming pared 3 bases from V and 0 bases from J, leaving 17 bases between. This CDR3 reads CAWREGSRFSNYGYTF. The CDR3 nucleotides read TGTGCCTGGAGGGAGGGATCGAGGTTTTCTAACTATGGCTACACCTTC.

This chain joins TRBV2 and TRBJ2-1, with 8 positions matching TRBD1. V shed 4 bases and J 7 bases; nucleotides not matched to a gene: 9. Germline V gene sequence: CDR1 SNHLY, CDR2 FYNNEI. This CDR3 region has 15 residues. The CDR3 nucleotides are TGTGCCAGCAGTGGAGGTCAGGGGGCGCTGAATGAGCAGTTCTTC. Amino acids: CASSGGQGALNEQFF.

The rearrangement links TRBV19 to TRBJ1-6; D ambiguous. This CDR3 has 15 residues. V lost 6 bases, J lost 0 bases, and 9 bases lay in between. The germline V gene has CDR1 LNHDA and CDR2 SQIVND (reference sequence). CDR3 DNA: TGTGCCAGTAGGCGGGAGAGCTCCTATAATTCACCCCTCCACTTT. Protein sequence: CASRRESSYNSPLHF.

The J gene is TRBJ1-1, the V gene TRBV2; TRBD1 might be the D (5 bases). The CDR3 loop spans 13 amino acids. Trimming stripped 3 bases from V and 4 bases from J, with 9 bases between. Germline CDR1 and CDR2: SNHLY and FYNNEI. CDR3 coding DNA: TGTGCCAGCAGTGACATGGGGGGCACTGAAGCTTTCTTT. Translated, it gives CASSDMGGTEAFF.

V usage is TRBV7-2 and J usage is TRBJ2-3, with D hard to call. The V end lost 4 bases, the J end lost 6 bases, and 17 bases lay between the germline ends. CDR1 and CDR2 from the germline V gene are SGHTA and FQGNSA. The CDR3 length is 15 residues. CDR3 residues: CASSYAGLTLDTQYF. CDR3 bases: TGTGCCAGCAGCTATGCCGGTCTAACCTTGGATACGCAGTATTTT. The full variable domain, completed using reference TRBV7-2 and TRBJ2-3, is GAGVSQSPSNKVTEKGKDVELRCDPISGHTALYWYRQSLGQGLEFLIYFQGNSAPDKSGLPSDRFSAERTGGSVSTLTIQRTQQEDSAVYLCASSYAGLTLDTQYFGPGTRLTVL.

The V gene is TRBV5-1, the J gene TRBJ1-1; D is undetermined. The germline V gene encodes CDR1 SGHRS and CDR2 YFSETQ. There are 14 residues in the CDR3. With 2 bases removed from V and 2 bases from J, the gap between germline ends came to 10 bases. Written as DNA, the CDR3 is TGCGCCAGCAGCTTAAGCCGGGGAAACACTGAAGCTTTCTTT. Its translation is CASSLSRGNTEAFF.

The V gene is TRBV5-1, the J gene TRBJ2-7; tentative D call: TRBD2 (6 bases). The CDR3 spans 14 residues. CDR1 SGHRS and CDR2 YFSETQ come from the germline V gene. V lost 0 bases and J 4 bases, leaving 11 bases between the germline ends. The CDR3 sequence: CASSLAGESYEQYF. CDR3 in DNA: TGCGCCAGCAGCTTGGCGGGAGAATCGTACGAGCAGTACTTC.

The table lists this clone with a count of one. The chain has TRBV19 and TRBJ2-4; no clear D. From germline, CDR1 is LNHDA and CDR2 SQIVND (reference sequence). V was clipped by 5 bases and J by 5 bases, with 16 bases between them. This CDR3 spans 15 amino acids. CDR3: CASSPRGRRQNIQYF. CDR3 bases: TGTGCCAGTAGTCCGCGAGGTAGGCGGCAAAACATTCAGTACTTC. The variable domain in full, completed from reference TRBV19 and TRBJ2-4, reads DGGITQSPKYLFRKEGQNVTLSCEQNLNHDAMYWYRQDPGQGLRLIYYSQIVNDFQKGDIAEGYSVSREKKESFPLTVTSAQKNPTAFYLCASSPRGRRQNIQYFGAGTRLSVL.

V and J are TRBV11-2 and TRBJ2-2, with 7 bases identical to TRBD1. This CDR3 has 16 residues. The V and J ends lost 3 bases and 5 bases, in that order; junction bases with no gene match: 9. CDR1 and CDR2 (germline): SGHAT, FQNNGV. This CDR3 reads CASSFFQGVGTGELFF. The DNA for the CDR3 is TGTGCCAGCAGCTTTTTTCAGGGGGTCGGTACCGGGGAGCTGTTTTTT.